These T cell receptor beta chains were read from a single sample in a study of T-cell memory formation after mild COVID-19. TCRdb re-called the 5' RACE reads with MiXCR, one entry per CDR3 protein. This table has around 7,100 distinct CDR3 sequences, 50% to 75% appearing once. What was sequenced was PBMCs or a T cell subset sorted from them (not recorded which). The receptors shown here come from an adult who had mild COVID-19 (a few samples of this study predate the infection). Cell type and time point are not known. The CDR3 runs from the conserved cysteine through the conserved F or W. D genes are given only for firm matches. The size entry is marked missing in some rows and otherwise reads once, few, many or a size class.

J gene: TRBJ2-2; V gene: TRBV6-2/TRBV6-3; clone size: medium-sized; D gene: .; CDR3 DNA: TGTGCCAGCAGTTACTCAGGCACCACCGGGGAGCTGTTTTTT; CDR3 protein: CASSYSGTTGELFF
J gene: TRBJ2-7; V gene: TRBV30; clone size: once; D gene: .; CDR3 DNA: TGTGCCTGGAGTGTACTAGGGCGAGGGGATTACGAGCAGTACTTC; CDR3 protein: CAWSVLGRGDYEQYF
J gene: TRBJ2-5; V gene: TRBV7-9; clone size: .; D gene: .; CDR3 DNA: TGTGCCAGCAGCTTAATAGGGGTGGAGACCCAGTACTTC; CDR3 protein: CASSLIGVETQYF
J gene: TRBJ2-3; V gene: TRBV7-7; clone size: .; D gene: TRBD1; CDR3 DNA: TGTGCTAGCAGCCAGGGGACAGGGGCCACAGATACGCAGTATTTT; CDR3 protein: CASSQGTGATDTQYF
J gene: TRBJ2-7; V gene: TRBV4-2; clone size: .; D gene: TRBD2; CDR3 DNA: TGTGCCAGCAGCCAAGACCTAGCGGGGGTCTCCTACGAGCAGTACTTC; CDR3 protein: CASSQDLAGVSYEQYF
J gene: TRBJ2-3; V gene: TRBV7-2; clone size: medium-sized; D gene: .; CDR3 DNA: TGTGCCAGCAGGGGTTTTTCGTATCTAGCGGATACGCAGTATTTT; CDR3 protein: CASRGFSYLADTQYF
J gene: TRBJ2-1; V gene: TRBV9; clone size: .; D gene: TRBD1; CDR3 DNA: TGTGCCAGCAGCGTAGATGACAGGGGTTATCATAGCAATGAGCAGTTCTTC; CDR3 protein: CASSVDDRGYHSNEQFF
J gene: TRBJ1-2; V gene: TRBV29-1; clone size: .; D gene: TRBD1; CDR3 DNA: TGCAGCGTGGAACCGGACAGGGGAGCGGGTGGCTACACCTTC; CDR3 protein: CSVEPDRGAGGYTF
J gene: TRBJ1-1; V gene: TRBV7-6; clone size: medium-sized; D gene: .; CDR3 DNA: TGTGCCAGCAGCTTGGGGACGGGGCCGAACACTGAAGCTTTCTTT; CDR3 protein: CASSLGTGPNTEAFF
J gene: TRBJ2-2; V gene: TRBV29-1; clone size: large; D gene: .; CDR3 DNA: TGCAGCGCACCGGGACAGAACACCGGGGAGCTGTTTTTT; CDR3 protein: CSAPGQNTGELFF
J gene: TRBJ2-1; V gene: TRBV5-1; clone size: .; D gene: TRBD1; CDR3 DNA: TGCGCCAGCAGCACGCGGACAGGGTACAATGAGCAGTTCTTC; CDR3 protein: CASSTRTGYNEQFF
J gene: TRBJ2-3; V gene: TRBV7-9; clone size: .; D gene: .; CDR3 DNA: TGTGCCAGCAGCTTAGGACTAGATTGGGGCACTAGCACAGATACGCAGTATTTT; CDR3 protein: CASSLGLDWGTSTDTQYF
J gene: TRBJ2-7; V gene: TRBV29-1; clone size: .; D gene: .; CDR3 DNA: TGCAGCGTTAGGGGAGTAGCGGCCACTAGCGAGCAGTACTTC; CDR3 protein: CSVRGVAATSEQYF
J gene: TRBJ2-2; V gene: TRBV29-1; clone size: once; D gene: .; CDR3 DNA: TGCAGCGCTTACACGGGCACCGGGGAGCTGTTTTTT; CDR3 protein: CSAYTGTGELFF
J gene: TRBJ2-1; V gene: TRBV25-1; clone size: .; D gene: TRBD2; CDR3 DNA: TGTGCCAGCAGTGAAACGGGAGGAGCCTACAATGAGCAGTTCTTC; CDR3 protein: CASSETGGAYNEQFF
J gene: TRBJ1-2; V gene: TRBV12-2; clone size: .; D gene: .; CDR3 DNA: TGTGCAAGTCGCTTAGTGGGGGTAGAGGGCTACACCTTC; CDR3 protein: CASRLVGVEGYTF
J gene: TRBJ2-7; V gene: TRBV20-1; clone size: .; D gene: .; CDR3 DNA: TGCAGTGCTTCCCGTGAGGACGAGCAGTACTTC; CDR3 protein: CSASREDEQYF
J gene: TRBJ2-3; V gene: TRBV7-9; clone size: .; D gene: .; CDR3 DNA: TGTGCCAGCAGCTTAGACGTGAGGGCCATCGGCACAGATACGCAGTATTTT; CDR3 protein: CASSLDVRAIGTDTQYF
J gene: TRBJ2-5; V gene: TRBV9; clone size: .; D gene: .; CDR3 DNA: TGTGCCAGCAGCCGCACTGGGGGGCAAGAGACCCAGTACTTC; CDR3 protein: CASSRTGGQETQYF
J gene: TRBJ1-1; V gene: TRBV5-1; clone size: .; D gene: TRBD1; CDR3 DNA: TGCGCCAGCAGCTTGGCCGGGACAGTGAACACTGAAGCTTTCTTT; CDR3 protein: CASSLAGTVNTEAFF
J gene: TRBJ2-2; V gene: TRBV25-1; clone size: few; D gene: .; CDR3 DNA: TGTGCCAGCAGTGAATCTGGGGGCGGGGAGCTGTTTTTT; CDR3 protein: CASSESGGGELFF
J gene: TRBJ2-6; V gene: TRBV7-2; clone size: medium-sized; D gene: .; CDR3 DNA: TGTGCCAGCAGCGACAGGCCTGGGGCCAACGTCCTGACTTTC; CDR3 protein: CASSDRPGANVLTF
J gene: TRBJ2-7; V gene: TRBV29-1; clone size: .; D gene: TRBD2; CDR3 DNA: TGCAGCGTTGGACTAGCGGGAGATTGGGAGCAGTACTTC; CDR3 protein: CSVGLAGDWEQYF
J gene: TRBJ2-1; V gene: TRBV11-2; clone size: .; D gene: TRBD1; CDR3 DNA: TGTGCCAGCAGCTTAGATAGGACAGGATACAATGAGCAGTTCTTC; CDR3 protein: CASSLDRTGYNEQFF
J gene: TRBJ1-5; V gene: TRBV7-6; clone size: .; D gene: .; CDR3 DNA: TGTGCCAGCAGCTCGAACTCCAATCAGCCCCAGCATTTT; CDR3 protein: CASSSNSNQPQHF
J gene: TRBJ2-5; V gene: TRBV7-2; clone size: once; D gene: TRBD2; CDR3 DNA: TGTGCCAGCAGCGGAGCGGGGGGGCCAGAGACCCAGTACTTC; CDR3 protein: CASSGAGGPETQYF
J gene: TRBJ1-1; V gene: TRBV5-6; clone size: medium-sized; D gene: .; CDR3 DNA: TGTGCCAGCAGCTGGATGGGACTGATAAACACTGAAGCTTTCTTT; CDR3 protein: CASSWMGLINTEAFF
J gene: TRBJ1-3; V gene: TRBV27; clone size: once; D gene: .; CDR3 DNA: TGTGCCAGCAGTTTACTGGGCAACTCTGGAAACACCATATATTTT; CDR3 protein: CASSLLGNSGNTIYF
J gene: TRBJ2-5; V gene: TRBV5-6; clone size: .; D gene: TRBD1; CDR3 DNA: TGTGCCAGCAGCTTATGGACAGGGTTTCAAGAGACCCAGTACTTC; CDR3 protein: CASSLWTGFQETQYF
J gene: TRBJ1-3; V gene: TRBV20-1; clone size: medium-sized; D gene: .; CDR3 DNA: TGCAGTGCTAGTCGTGGGACCGGAAACACCATATATTTT; CDR3 protein: CSASRGTGNTIYF
J gene: TRBJ2-5; V gene: TRBV7-2; clone size: once; D gene: .; CDR3 DNA: TGTGCCAGCAGCTCAACCCAGGGGTGGCAAGAGACCCAGTACTTC; CDR3 protein: CASSSTQGWQETQYF
J gene: TRBJ2-5; V gene: TRBV15; clone size: .; D gene: .; CDR3 DNA: TGTGCCACCAGCAGAGATCCGGGAGTGCAAGAGACCCAGTACTTC; CDR3 protein: CATSRDPGVQETQYF
J gene: TRBJ2-3; V gene: TRBV11-3; clone size: medium-sized; D gene: .; CDR3 DNA: TGTGCCAGCAGCTGGGGACCGGCCCCCGGTGAGCAGTATTTT; CDR3 protein: CASSWGPAPGEQYF
J gene: TRBJ2-7; V gene: TRBV3-1; clone size: many; D gene: .; CDR3 DNA: TGTGCCAGCAGCCAAGAGGGTGGGGAATACGAGCAGTACTTC; CDR3 protein: CASSQEGGEYEQYF
J gene: TRBJ2-3; V gene: TRBV20-1; clone size: .; D gene: TRBD2; CDR3 DNA: TGCAGTGCTCGCAAACTTAGCGGGAGGGCAGATACGCAGTATTTT; CDR3 protein: CSARKLSGRADTQYF
J gene: TRBJ2-1; V gene: TRBV6-5; clone size: once; D gene: TRBD2; CDR3 DNA: TGTGCCAGCAGTTACTCCGGACTAGCGAGGATAGATGAGCAGTTCTTC; CDR3 protein: CASSYSGLARIDEQFF
J gene: TRBJ1-1; V gene: TRBV5-5; clone size: once; D gene: .; CDR3 DNA: TGTGCCAGCAGCTTTCAGGGCACTGAAGCTTTCTTT; CDR3 protein: CASSFQGTEAFF
J gene: TRBJ2-3; V gene: TRBV5-1; clone size: few; D gene: .; CDR3 DNA: TGCGCCAGCAGCGTCCGGGACCTCAGCCGTTACACAGATACGCAGTATTTT; CDR3 protein: CASSVRDLSRYTDTQYF
J gene: TRBJ1-1; V gene: TRBV20-1; clone size: many; D gene: .; CDR3 DNA: TGCAGTGCTAGAAACCCCAGCAGGGCCGTTAACACTGAAGCTTTCTTT; CDR3 protein: CSARNPSRAVNTEAFF
J gene: TRBJ2-1; V gene: TRBV6-2/TRBV6-3; clone size: medium-sized; D gene: TRBD1; CDR3 DNA: TGTGCCAGCGTGGACAGGTACAATGAGCAGTTCTTC; CDR3 protein: CASVDRYNEQFF
J gene: TRBJ2-5; V gene: TRBV3-1; clone size: medium-sized; D gene: TRBD1; CDR3 DNA: TGTGCCAGCAGCCACGGCCCCACAGGGGCTCGGGAGACCCAGTACTTC; CDR3 protein: CASSHGPTGARETQYF
J gene: TRBJ2-1; V gene: TRBV5-1; clone size: once; D gene: TRBD2; CDR3 DNA: TGCGCCAGCAGCTTGGCCCTGACCGGGACTAGTTTCAATGAGCAGTTCTTC; CDR3 protein: CASSLALTGTSFNEQFF
J gene: TRBJ1-2; V gene: TRBV7-2; clone size: .; D gene: .; CDR3 DNA: TGTGCCAGCAGCCTAACGACCGGGCTGGGCTACACCTTC; CDR3 protein: CASSLTTGLGYTF
J gene: TRBJ1-2; V gene: TRBV10-3; clone size: medium-sized; D gene: TRBD1; CDR3 DNA: TGTGCCATCAGTGAGTTTCTACAGGGGTATGGCTACACCTTC; CDR3 protein: CAISEFLQGYGYTF
J gene: TRBJ1-2; V gene: TRBV28; clone size: .; D gene: .; CDR3 DNA: TGTGCCAGCAGTGCCTGGATGGAACAGGCGGAGGGCTACACCTTC; CDR3 protein: CASSAWMEQAEGYTF
J gene: TRBJ2-3; V gene: TRBV18; clone size: medium-sized; D gene: .; CDR3 DNA: TGTGCCAGCTCACCACGGTCACCATCGACATTCGATACGCAGTATTTT; CDR3 protein: CASSPRSPSTFDTQYF
J gene: TRBJ1-4; V gene: TRBV28; clone size: once; D gene: .; CDR3 DNA: TGTGCCAGCACCGAAACCGGGAGAAAACTGTTTTTT; CDR3 protein: CASTETGRKLFF
J gene: TRBJ1-2; V gene: TRBV7-3; clone size: .; D gene: .; CDR3 DNA: TGTGCCAGCAGCCCCTGGTCGGGGTCCAACTATGGCTACACCTTC; CDR3 protein: CASSPWSGSNYGYTF
J gene: TRBJ2-3; V gene: TRBV6-5; clone size: .; D gene: .; CDR3 DNA: TGTGCCAGCAGTGACCGAGATACGCAGTATTTT; CDR3 protein: CASSDRDTQYF
J gene: TRBJ2-7; V gene: TRBV5-1; clone size: medium-sized; D gene: .; CDR3 DNA: TGCGCCAGCAGAGGAGGGTCCCCCTTTACCTACGAGCAGTACTTC; CDR3 protein: CASRGGSPFTYEQYF
J gene: TRBJ1-1; V gene: TRBV5-1; clone size: large; D gene: .; CDR3 DNA: TGCGCCAGCAGCGCACAAACGAACACTGAAGCTTTCTTT; CDR3 protein: CASSAQTNTEAFF
J gene: TRBJ1-3; V gene: TRBV19; clone size: many; D gene: .; CDR3 DNA: TGTGCCAGTAGTACCAAAACAGGGATCCCTGGAAACACCATATATTTT; CDR3 protein: CASSTKTGIPGNTIYF
J gene: TRBJ1-5; V gene: TRBV5-1; clone size: .; D gene: TRBD1; CDR3 DNA: TGCGCCAGCAGCTTGGAAGGGGGCCGGCATCAGCCCCAGCATTTT; CDR3 protein: CASSLEGGRHQPQHF
J gene: TRBJ1-3; V gene: TRBV7-9; clone size: medium-sized; D gene: .; CDR3 DNA: TGTGCCAGCAGCCCTACAGTAGACGGAAACACCATATATTTT; CDR3 protein: CASSPTVDGNTIYF
J gene: TRBJ1-2; V gene: TRBV11-2; clone size: medium-sized; D gene: .; CDR3 DNA: TGTGCCAGCAGCGGGAGAGGTTCCATAAGCTATGGCTACACCTTC; CDR3 protein: CASSGRGSISYGYTF